This TCR beta chain was sequenced in a study of blood T cell repertoires in COVID-19. Study-level background: The United States, Italy and Spain were the sources of the acute and convalescent COVID-19 samples. The analysed material was cDNA or gDNA that came from T cells, B-cell-depleted T cells, or PBMCs.

This CDR3 is built from 12 residues. Germline-derived CDR1 and CDR2 are SQVTM and ANQGSEA. The J segment lost 1 base and the V segment lost 7 bases, leaving 2 bases of the junction unmatched. In the original workflow: Amplification with reference gene primers provided the estimates of nucleated cell counts. Data came from immunoSEQ multiplex PCR; TCRdb stores just in-frame clones and leaves some out. V and J calls plus clone size are reproduced from that table; the DNA served to infer D and trimming. The sample holds about 36,000 clones; roughly 80% are singletons and the top ten take approximately 16%.

V gene TRBV29-1 combines with J gene TRBJ1-1; TRBD1 matches 8 bases. The sequenced sample was peripheral blood. The sequence was obtained from a man between 65 and 79 years old with acute or convalescent COVID-19. The CDR3 region is CSAGQGNTEAFF. The DNA for the CDR3 is TGCAGCGCCGGACAGGGGAACACTGAAGCTTTCTTT.